These T cell receptor beta chains were read from a single sample in a study of blood T cell repertoires in COVID-19. Profiling relied on immunoSEQ multiplex PCR, and the TCRdb table lists in-frame clones only, not all of them. This sample has about 350,000 clones, with less than 90% found just once. Sequencing was carried out using PBMCs or T cells enriched from blood (not recorded which). All receptors come from a woman younger than 45 who had recovered from COVID-19. Both conserved end residues are part of each CDR3. Fields, in order: V gene, clone size, D gene, J gene, CDR3 DNA, CDR3 protein. D genes are given only for firm matches. A clone size is listed for some rows: how often the clone was seen (once, few, many), or a class if it is expanded.

v_call: TRBV5-4
clone_size: -
d_call: TRBD2
j_call: TRBJ2-1
cdr3_nt: TGTGCCAGCAGCCCGGGACTAGCGGGGGCTAATGAGCAGTTCTTC
cdr3_aa: CASSPGLAGANEQFF

v_call: TRBV3-1/TRBV3-2
clone_size: -
d_call: -
j_call: TRBJ1-2
cdr3_nt: TGTGCCAGCAGCCAAGATCTGCGGGGTCGCTATGGCTACACCTTC
cdr3_aa: CASSQDLRGRYGYTF

v_call: TRBV19
clone_size: -
d_call: -
j_call: TRBJ1-2
cdr3_nt: TGTGCCAGTAGTATTCGTCGTGCTAACTATGGCTACACCTTC
cdr3_aa: CASSIRRANYGYTF

v_call: TRBV5-1
clone_size: once
d_call: TRBD1
j_call: TRBJ1-1
cdr3_nt: TGCGCCAGCAGCTACAGACAGGGTTGGGACACTGAAGCTTTCTTT
cdr3_aa: CASSYRQGWDTEAFF

v_call: TRBV9
clone_size: -
d_call: -
j_call: TRBJ1-2
cdr3_nt: TGTGCCAGCAGTCCGGACAGTTCTAACTATGGCTACACCTTC
cdr3_aa: CASSPDSSNYGYTF

v_call: TRBV5-4
clone_size: -
d_call: TRBD2
j_call: TRBJ2-3
cdr3_nt: TGTGCCAGCAACTCAGCGGGGAGGGCAGATACGCAGTATTTT
cdr3_aa: CASNSAGRADTQYF

v_call: TRBV27
clone_size: -
d_call: TRBD2
j_call: TRBJ2-5
cdr3_nt: TGTGCCAGCAGTACAGGACTAGCGGGGGCGCAGGGAGAGACCCAGTACTTC
cdr3_aa: CASSTGLAGAQGETQYF

v_call: TRBV12-3/TRBV12-4
clone_size: few
d_call: -
j_call: TRBJ1-2
cdr3_nt: TGTGCCAGCAGGGAGTCGGGAGGCTACACCTTC
cdr3_aa: CASRESGGYTF

v_call: TRBV18
clone_size: -
d_call: -
j_call: TRBJ1-6
cdr3_nt: TGTGCCAGCTCACCAACAGGGAACAATTCACCCCTCCACTTT
cdr3_aa: CASSPTGNNSPLHF

v_call: TRBV19
clone_size: -
d_call: TRBD1
j_call: TRBJ1-2
cdr3_nt: TGTGCCAGTAGTCCGACAGGGTATGGGGACTATGGCTACACCTTC
cdr3_aa: CASSPTGYGDYGYTF

v_call: TRBV3-1/TRBV3-2
clone_size: -
d_call: TRBD2
j_call: TRBJ2-3
cdr3_nt: TGTGCCAGCAGCAGCCACAGCGGGGGTGCCTCAGATACGCAGTATTTT
cdr3_aa: CASSSHSGGASDTQYF

v_call: TRBV6-5
clone_size: -
d_call: TRBD2
j_call: TRBJ2-7
cdr3_nt: TGTGCCAGCAGTTACTCAGCGGGGGGTAGCTACGAGCAGTACTTC
cdr3_aa: CASSYSAGGSYEQYF

v_call: TRBV5-1
clone_size: -
d_call: TRBD2
j_call: TRBJ2-1
cdr3_nt: TGCGCCAGCAGCTTTAGCGGGGGCCCTCTCGTAGGGAATGAGCAGTTCTTC
cdr3_aa: CASSFSGGPLVGNEQFF

v_call: TRBV2
clone_size: few
d_call: TRBD1
j_call: TRBJ2-4
cdr3_nt: TGTGCCAGCAGTGACCCTACAGGGGATGTAGCCAAAAACATTCAGTACTTC
cdr3_aa: CASSDPTGDVAKNIQYF

v_call: TRBV6-2/TRBV6-3
clone_size: once
d_call: -
j_call: TRBJ2-7
cdr3_nt: TGTGCCAGCAGTCCCGGTCTACGGCAGTACTTC
cdr3_aa: CASSPGLRQYF

v_call: TRBV6-5
clone_size: -
d_call: -
j_call: TRBJ1-3
cdr3_nt: TGTGCCAGCACCTCACAGGGCTCCTCTGGAAACACCATATATTTT
cdr3_aa: CASTSQGSSGNTIYF